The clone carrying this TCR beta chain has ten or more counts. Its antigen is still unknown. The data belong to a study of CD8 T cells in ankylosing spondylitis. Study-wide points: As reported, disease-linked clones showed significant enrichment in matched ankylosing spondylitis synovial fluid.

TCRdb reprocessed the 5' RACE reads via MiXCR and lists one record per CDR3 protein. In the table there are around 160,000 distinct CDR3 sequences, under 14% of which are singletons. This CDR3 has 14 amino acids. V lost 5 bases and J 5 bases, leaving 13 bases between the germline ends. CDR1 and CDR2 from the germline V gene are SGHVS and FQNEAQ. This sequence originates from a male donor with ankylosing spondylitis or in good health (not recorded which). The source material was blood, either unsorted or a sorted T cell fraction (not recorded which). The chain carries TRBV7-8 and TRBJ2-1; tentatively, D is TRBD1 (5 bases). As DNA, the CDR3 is TGTGCCAGCAGCCTCAGGGTTATAAACAATGAGCAGTTCTTC. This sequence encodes CASSLRVINNEQFF.